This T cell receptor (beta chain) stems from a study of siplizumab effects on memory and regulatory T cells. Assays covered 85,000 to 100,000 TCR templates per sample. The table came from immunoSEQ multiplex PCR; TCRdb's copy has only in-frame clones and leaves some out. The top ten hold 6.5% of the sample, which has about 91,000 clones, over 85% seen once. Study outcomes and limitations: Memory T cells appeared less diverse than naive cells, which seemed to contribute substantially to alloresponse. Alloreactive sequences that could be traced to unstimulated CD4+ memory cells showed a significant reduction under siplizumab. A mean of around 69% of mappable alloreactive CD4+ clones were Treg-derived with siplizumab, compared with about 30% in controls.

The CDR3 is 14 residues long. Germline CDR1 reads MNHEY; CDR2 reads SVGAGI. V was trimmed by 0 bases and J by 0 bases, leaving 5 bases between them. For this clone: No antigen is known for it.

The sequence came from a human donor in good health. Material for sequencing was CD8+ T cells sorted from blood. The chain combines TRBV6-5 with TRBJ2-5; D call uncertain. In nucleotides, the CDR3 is TGTGCCAGCAGTTACTCGGGCTACCAAGAGACCCAGTACTTC. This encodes CASSYSGYQETQYF.